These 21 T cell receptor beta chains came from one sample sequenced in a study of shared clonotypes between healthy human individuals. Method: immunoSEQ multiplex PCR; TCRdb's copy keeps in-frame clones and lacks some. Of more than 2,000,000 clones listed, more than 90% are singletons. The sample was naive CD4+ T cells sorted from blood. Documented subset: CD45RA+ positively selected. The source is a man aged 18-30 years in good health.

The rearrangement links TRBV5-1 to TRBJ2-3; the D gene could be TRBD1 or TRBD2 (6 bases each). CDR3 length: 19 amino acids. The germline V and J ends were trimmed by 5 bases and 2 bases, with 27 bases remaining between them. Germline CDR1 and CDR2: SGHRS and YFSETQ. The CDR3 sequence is CASRVRWGIRGPHTDTQYF. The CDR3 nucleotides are TGCGCCAGCAGGGTTAGGTGGGGGATTCGGGGGCCACACACAGATACGCAGTATTTT.

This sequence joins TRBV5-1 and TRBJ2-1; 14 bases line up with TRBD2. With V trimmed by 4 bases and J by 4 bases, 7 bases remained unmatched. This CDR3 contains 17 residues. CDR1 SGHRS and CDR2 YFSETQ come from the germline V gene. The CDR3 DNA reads TGCGCCAGCAGCCTGGGACTAGCGGGAGAAAATTACAATGAGCAGTTCTTC. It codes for CASSLGLAGENYNEQFF. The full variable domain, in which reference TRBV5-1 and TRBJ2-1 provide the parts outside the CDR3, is KAGVTQTPRYLIKTRGQQVTLSCSPISGHRSVSWYQQTPGQGLQFLFEYFSETQRNKGNFPGRFSGRQFSNSRSEMNVSTLELGDSALYLCASSLGLAGENYNEQFFGPGTRLTVL.

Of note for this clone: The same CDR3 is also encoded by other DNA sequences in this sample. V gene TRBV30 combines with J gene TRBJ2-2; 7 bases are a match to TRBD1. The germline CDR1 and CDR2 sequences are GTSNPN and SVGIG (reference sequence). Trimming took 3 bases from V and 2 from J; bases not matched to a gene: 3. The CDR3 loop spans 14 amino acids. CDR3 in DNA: TGTGCCTGGAGGGGACAGAGCAACACCGGGGAGCTGTTTTTT. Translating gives CAWRGQSNTGELFF.

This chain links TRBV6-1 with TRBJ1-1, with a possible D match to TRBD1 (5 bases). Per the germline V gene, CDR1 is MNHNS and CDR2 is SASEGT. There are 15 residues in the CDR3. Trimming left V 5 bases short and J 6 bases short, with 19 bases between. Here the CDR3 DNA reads TGTGCCAGCAGTAGACTGGGGGACGGTAACCCTGAAGCTTTCTTT. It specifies CASSRLGDGNPEAFF.

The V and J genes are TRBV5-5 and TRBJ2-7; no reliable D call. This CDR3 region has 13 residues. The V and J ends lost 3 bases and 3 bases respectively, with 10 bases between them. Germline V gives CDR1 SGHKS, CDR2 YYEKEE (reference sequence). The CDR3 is CASSSIPDYEQYF. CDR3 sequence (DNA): TGTGCCAGCAGCTCGATACCTGACTACGAGCAGTACTTC.

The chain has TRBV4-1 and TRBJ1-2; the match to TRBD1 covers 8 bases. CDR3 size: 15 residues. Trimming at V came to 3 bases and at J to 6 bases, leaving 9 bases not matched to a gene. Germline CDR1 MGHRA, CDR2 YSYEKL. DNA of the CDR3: TGCGCCAGCAGCCAGGCCCGGACAGGGACAAATGGCTACACCTTC. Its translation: CASSQARTGTNGYTF.

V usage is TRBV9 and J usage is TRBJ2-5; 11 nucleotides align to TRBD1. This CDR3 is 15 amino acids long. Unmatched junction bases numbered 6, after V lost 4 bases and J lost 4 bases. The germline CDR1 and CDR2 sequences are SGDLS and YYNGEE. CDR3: CASSYGTGGIETQYF. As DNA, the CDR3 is TGTGCCAGCAGCTACGGGACAGGGGGGATAGAGACCCAGTACTTC.

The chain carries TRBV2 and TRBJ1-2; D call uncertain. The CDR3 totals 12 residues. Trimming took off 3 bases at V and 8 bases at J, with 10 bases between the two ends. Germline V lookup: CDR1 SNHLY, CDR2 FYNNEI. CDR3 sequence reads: CASSDSDIGYTF. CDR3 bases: TGTGCCAGCAGTGACAGTGATATCGGCTACACCTTC.

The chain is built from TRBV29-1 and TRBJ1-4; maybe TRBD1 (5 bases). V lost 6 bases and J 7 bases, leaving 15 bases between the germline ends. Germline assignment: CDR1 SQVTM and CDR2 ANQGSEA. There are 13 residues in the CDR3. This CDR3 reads CSVGDWAVEKLFF. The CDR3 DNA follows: TGCAGCGTGGGGGATTGGGCTGTTGAAAAACTGTTTTTT.

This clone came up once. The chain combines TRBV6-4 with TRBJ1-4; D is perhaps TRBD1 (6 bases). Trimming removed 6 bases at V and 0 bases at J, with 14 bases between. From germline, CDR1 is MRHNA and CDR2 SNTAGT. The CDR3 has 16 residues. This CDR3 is CASRRGGPSTNEKLFF. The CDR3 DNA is TGTGCCAGCAGGAGGGGGGGCCCGTCAACTAATGAAAAACTGTTTTTT.

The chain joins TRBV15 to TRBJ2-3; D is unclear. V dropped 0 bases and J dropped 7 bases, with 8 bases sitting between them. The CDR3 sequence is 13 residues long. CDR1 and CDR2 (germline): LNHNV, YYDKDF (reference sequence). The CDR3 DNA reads TGTGCCACCAGCAGAGATAGGGCGTATACGCAGTATTTT. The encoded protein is CATSRDRAYTQYF.

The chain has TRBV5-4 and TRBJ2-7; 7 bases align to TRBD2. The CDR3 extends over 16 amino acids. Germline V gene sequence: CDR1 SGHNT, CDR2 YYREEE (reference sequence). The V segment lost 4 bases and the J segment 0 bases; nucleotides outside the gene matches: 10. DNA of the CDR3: TGTGCCAGCAGCCCGGGCGGGGGTGAGAGCTCCTACGAGCAGTACTTC. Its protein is CASSPGGGESSYEQYF. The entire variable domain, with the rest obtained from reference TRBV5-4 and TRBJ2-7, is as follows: ETGVTQSPTHLIKTRGQQVTLRCSSQSGHNTVSWYQQALGQGPQFIFQYYREEENGRGNFPPRFSGLQFPNYSSELNVNALELDDSALYLCASSPGGGESSYEQYFGPGTRLTVT.

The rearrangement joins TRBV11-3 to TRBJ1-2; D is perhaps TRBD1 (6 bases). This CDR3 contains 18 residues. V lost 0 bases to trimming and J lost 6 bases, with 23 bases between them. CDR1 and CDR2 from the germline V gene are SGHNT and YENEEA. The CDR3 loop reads CASSLEVKDSPWVNGYTF. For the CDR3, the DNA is TGTGCCAGCAGCTTAGAAGTGAAGGACAGTCCTTGGGTCAATGGCTACACCTTC.

CDR3 bases: TGCGCCAGCAGCCCCCGTACCTACGACAGGCACCAAGAGACCCAGTACTTC. Amino acid sequence: CASSPRTYDRHQETQYF. The rearrangement uses TRBV5-1 and TRBJ2-5; possibly TRBD1 for D (6 bases). The V end lost 4 bases, the J end lost 0 bases, and 19 bases lay between the germline ends. Looked up from germline, CDR1 is SGHRS and CDR2 is YFSETQ. This CDR3 is built from 17 residues.

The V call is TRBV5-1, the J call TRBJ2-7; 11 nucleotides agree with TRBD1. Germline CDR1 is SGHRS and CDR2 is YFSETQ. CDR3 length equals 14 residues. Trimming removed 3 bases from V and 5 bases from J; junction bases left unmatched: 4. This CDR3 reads CASSWTGGFNEQYF. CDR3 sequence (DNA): TGCGCCAGCAGCTGGACAGGGGGCTTCAACGAGCAGTACTTC. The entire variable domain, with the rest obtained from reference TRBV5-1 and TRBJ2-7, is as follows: KAGVTQTPRYLIKTRGQQVTLSCSPISGHRSVSWYQQTPGQGLQFLFEYFSETQRNKGNFPGRFSGRQFSNSRSEMNVSTLELGDSALYLCASSWTGGFNEQYFGPGTRLTVT.

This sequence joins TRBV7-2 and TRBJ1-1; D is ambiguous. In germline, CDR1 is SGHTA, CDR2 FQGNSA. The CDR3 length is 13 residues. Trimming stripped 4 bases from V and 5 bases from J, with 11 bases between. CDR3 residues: CASSSPPGTEAFF. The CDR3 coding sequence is TGTGCCAGCAGCTCCCCTCCGGGGACTGAAGCTTTCTTT.

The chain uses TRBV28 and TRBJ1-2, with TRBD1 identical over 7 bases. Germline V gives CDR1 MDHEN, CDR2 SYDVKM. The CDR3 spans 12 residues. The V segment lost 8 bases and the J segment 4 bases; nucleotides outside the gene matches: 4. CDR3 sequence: CASCRGGYGYTF. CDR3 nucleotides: TGTGCCAGCTGCAGGGGGGGCTATGGCTACACCTTC.

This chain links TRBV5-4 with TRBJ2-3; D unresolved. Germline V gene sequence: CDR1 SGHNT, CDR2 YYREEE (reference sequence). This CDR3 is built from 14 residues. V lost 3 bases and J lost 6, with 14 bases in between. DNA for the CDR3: TGTGCCAGCAGCTCGGGTGGACCGCGGGATACGCAGTATTTT. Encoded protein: CASSSGGPRDTQYF.

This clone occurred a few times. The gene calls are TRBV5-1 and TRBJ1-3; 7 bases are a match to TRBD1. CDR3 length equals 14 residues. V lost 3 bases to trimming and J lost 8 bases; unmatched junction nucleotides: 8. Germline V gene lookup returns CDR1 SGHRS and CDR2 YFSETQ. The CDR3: CASSSDREWDTIYF. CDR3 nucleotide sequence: TGCGCCAGCAGCTCTGACAGGGAGTGGGACACCATATATTTT.

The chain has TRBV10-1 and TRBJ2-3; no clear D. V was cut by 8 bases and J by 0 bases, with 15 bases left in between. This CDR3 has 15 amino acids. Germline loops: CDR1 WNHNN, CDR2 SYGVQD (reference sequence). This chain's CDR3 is CASSFRRSSTDTQYF. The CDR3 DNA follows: TGCGCCAGCTCCTTCCGGCGGTCTAGCACAGATACGCAGTATTTT.

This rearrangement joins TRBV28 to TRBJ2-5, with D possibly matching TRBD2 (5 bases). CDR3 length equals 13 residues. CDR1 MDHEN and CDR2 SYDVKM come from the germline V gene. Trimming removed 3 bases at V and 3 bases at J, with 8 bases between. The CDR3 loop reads CASSFSGEETQYF. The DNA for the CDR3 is TGTGCCAGCAGTTTTTCCGGGGAAGAGACCCAGTACTTC.